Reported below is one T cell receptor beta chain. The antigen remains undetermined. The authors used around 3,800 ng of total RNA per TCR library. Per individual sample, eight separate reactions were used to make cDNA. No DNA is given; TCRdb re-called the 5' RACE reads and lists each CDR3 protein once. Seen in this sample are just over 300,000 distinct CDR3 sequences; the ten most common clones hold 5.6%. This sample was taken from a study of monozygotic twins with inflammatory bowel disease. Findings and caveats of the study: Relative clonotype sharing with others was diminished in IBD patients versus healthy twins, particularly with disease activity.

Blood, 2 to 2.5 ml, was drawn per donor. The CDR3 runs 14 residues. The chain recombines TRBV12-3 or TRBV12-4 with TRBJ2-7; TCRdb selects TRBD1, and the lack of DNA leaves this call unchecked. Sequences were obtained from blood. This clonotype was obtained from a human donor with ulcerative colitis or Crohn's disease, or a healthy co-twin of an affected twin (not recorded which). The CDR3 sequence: CASSDDPGPYEQYF.